This T cell receptor (beta chain) emerged from a study of control samples from healthy donors and cancer patients. The CDR3 contains 14 residues. V was clipped by 1 base and J by 11 bases, with 12 bases between them. The germline V gene has CDR1 SGHTA and CDR2 FQGNSA. Clones were read by immunoSEQ multiplex PCR, and TCRdb kept only the in-frame ones, dropping some. The sample holds around 110,000 clones, around nine tenths seen once. The V call is TRBV7-2, the J call TRBJ1-6; possible D gene TRBD1, 5 bases. This TCR came from a woman between 65 and 79 years old in good health. Material: blood. CDR3 in amino acids: CASSLGEGSPPLHF. For the CDR3, the DNA is TGTGCCAGCAGCTTAGGGGAGGGGAGTCCACCCCTCCACTTT.